Presented here are 5 T cell receptor beta chains from one specimen sequenced in a study of blood T cell repertoires in COVID-19. Sequenced by immunoSEQ multiplex PCR; TCRdb stores in-frame clones only, minus some. The data show some 300,000 clones, with roughly 91% seen just once and under 3% held by the top ten. Sequencing was performed on PBMCs or T cells enriched from blood (not recorded which). The receptors were gathered from a woman aged 50 to 60 who had been exposed to COVID-19.

The chain couples TRBV9 to TRBJ1-3; D is uncertain. CDR1 is SGDLS and CDR2 is YYNGEE in the germline V gene. The CDR3 loop spans 15 amino acids. V gave up 2 bases and J gave up 4 bases, with 13 bases separating them. The CDR3 protein is CASSVGTTGGNTIYF. In DNA, the CDR3 is TGTGCCAGCAGCGTTGGAACGACTGGGGGAAACACCATATATTTT.

This clone has only a few counts. The genes are TRBV2 and TRBJ2-1, with TRBD2 as a possible D gene (7 bases). CDR1 and CDR2 from the germline V gene are SNHLY and FYNNEI. Trimming took off 6 bases at V and 4 bases at J, with 13 bases between the two ends. CDR3 length equals 14 residues. In DNA form, the CDR3 reads TGTGCCAGCAGCCCCGGGGGGCTATACAATGAGCAGTTCTTC. Translation gives CASSPGGLYNEQFF.

The rearrangement joins TRBV3-1 (or the pseudogene TRBV3-2) to TRBJ1-6; 9 bases agree with TRBD1. CDR1 is LGHDT and CDR2 is YNNKEL in the germline V gene (reference sequence). This CDR3 spans 16 amino acids. V shed 3 bases and J 9 bases; nucleotides not matched to a gene: 9. The CDR3 here is CASSQASGTGLSPLHF. The CDR3 DNA sequence: TGTGCCAGCAGCCAGGCCTCCGGGACAGGGCTTTCACCCCTCCACTTT.

This chain joins TRBV20-1 and TRBJ1-5, with D possibly TRBD1 on 5 matching bases. In germline, CDR1 is DFQATT, CDR2 SNEGSKA (reference sequence). V lost 3 bases and J 6 bases, leaving 9 bases between the germline ends. CDR3 length: 12 amino acids. Here the CDR3 DNA reads TGCAGTGCTAGTCGGGGGACTCAGCCCCAGCATTTT. Translation: CSASRGTQPQHF.

The V and J genes are TRBV3-1 (or the pseudogene TRBV3-2) and TRBJ1-1; D is ambiguous. V shed 0 bases and J shed 0 bases, with 14 bases lying between them. Germline loops: CDR1 LGHDT, CDR2 YNNKEL (reference sequence). There are 17 residues in the CDR3. The CDR3 DNA reads as TGTGCCAGCAGCCAAGAGTCGGGATTTGGAATGAACACTGAAGCTTTCTTT. It yields the protein CASSQESGFGMNTEAFF.